Below are 8 T cell receptor beta chains sequenced from a single sample in a study of CD8 T cells in Susac syndrome. RNA amounts of about 0.5 to 1 ug underwent reverse transcription with random hexamers. TCRdb processed the immunoSEQ multiplex PCR reads anew with MiXCR; each CDR3 protein has one entry. Of roughly 120,000 distinct CDR3 sequences listed, roughly 94% are singletons. The material sequenced was CD4+ T cells from PBMCs. These receptor sequences come from a human donor with multiple sclerosis.

The V gene is TRBV25-1, the J gene TRBJ1-2; D is uncertain. This CDR3 contains 11 residues. Trimming pared 10 bases from V and 1 base from J, leaving 7 bases between. Germline V gene lookup returns CDR1 MGHDK and CDR2 SYGVNS. The CDR3 coding sequence is TGTGCCACCACAGATAACTATGGCTACACCTTC. The encoded protein is CATTDNYGYTF.

This rearrangement joins TRBV5-1 to TRBJ1-1, with D maybe TRBD1 (5 bases). Germline V gene sequence: CDR1 SGHRS, CDR2 YFSETQ. V lost 4 bases and J lost 1, with 14 bases in between. There are 15 residues in the CDR3. The CDR3 sequence: CASSQYGTRNTEAFF. CDR3 bases: TGCGCCAGCAGCCAATATGGGACTCGGAACACTGAAGCTTTCTTT.

The chain uses TRBV3-1 and TRBJ2-7; perhaps D is TRBD1 or TRBD2 (5 bases each). Germline CDR1 LGHDT, CDR2 YNNKEL (reference sequence). V lost 2 bases and J 1 base, leaving 12 bases between the germline ends. The CDR3 length is 15 residues. CDR3 sequence: CASSQWSGASYEQYF. CDR3 DNA sequence: TGTGCCAGCAGCCAATGGTCCGGGGCTTCCTACGAGCAGTACTTC.

The chain uses TRBV5-1 and TRBJ2-7, with TRBD2 identical over 8 bases. The CDR3 is made up of 16 amino acids. V was clipped by 0 bases and J by 5 bases; unmatched bases: 10. CDR1 and CDR2 (germline): SGHRS, YFSETQ. DNA for the CDR3: TGCGCCAGCAGCTTGGTGGCGGGAGGCACATTCAACGAGCAGTACTTC. Its protein is CASSLVAGGTFNEQYF.

The J gene is TRBJ1-2, the V gene TRBV9; 8 nucleotides align to TRBD1. Germline CDR1 SGDLS, CDR2 YYNGEE. Germline trimming cut 3 bases from V and 4 bases from J; bases unmatched to any gene: 5. The CDR3 contains 14 residues. The CDR3 DNA reads as TGTGCCAGCAGCGGGACAGGGAAAGTCTATGGCTACACCTTC. This encodes CASSGTGKVYGYTF.

The chain uses TRBV5-4 and TRBJ1-1; D ambiguous. The CDR3 spans 13 residues. Deletions cut 4 bases from V and 4 bases from J, with 11 bases between. The germline V gene encodes CDR1 SGHNT and CDR2 YYREEE (reference sequence). CDR3 sequence reads: CASSPGIITEAFF. The CDR3 DNA sequence: TGTGCCAGCAGCCCCGGGATTATCACTGAAGCTTTCTTT. The full variable domain, with the rest looked up from reference TRBV5-4 and TRBJ1-1, is ETGVTQSPTHLIKTRGQQVTLRCSSQSGHNTVSWYQQALGQGPQFIFQYYREEENGRGNFPPRFSGLQFPNYSSELNVNALELDDSALYLCASSPGIITEAFFGQGTRLTVV.

The CDR3, as DNA: TGTGCCAGCTCGGAGGACAGGGACACTGAAGCTTTCTTT. Protein: CASSEDRDTEAFF. This chain connects TRBV18 to TRBJ1-1; the match to TRBD1 covers 8 bases. CDR1 is KGHSH, CDR2 LQKENI, per germline. The V gene end was trimmed by 6 bases and the J gene end by 3 bases; junction bases not matched to a gene: 3. The CDR3 runs 13 residues.

This rearrangement joins TRBV20-1 to TRBJ2-7, with 9 nucleotides matching TRBD2. V lost 1 base, J lost 6 bases, and 7 bases stayed unmatched. Germline assignment: CDR1 DFQATT and CDR2 SNEGSKA (reference sequence). The CDR3 totals 14 residues. CDR3 nucleotide sequence: TGCAGTGCTAGAGGAGGCGGGGGGGAAGGCGAGCAGTACTTC. It is translated as CSARGGGGEGEQYF.